This T cell receptor (beta chain) originates from a study of CXCR3-negative and CXCR3-positive naive CD8 T cells. Study-level results: Hydrophobicity was higher for TRB CDR3s found in CXCR3-positive naive cells than in CXCR3-negative naive cells.

The libraries of TRB cDNA were prepared using 5' RACE with UMI labels. TCRdb reprocessed the 5' RACE reads; each CDR3 protein has one entry and no DNA is given. The repertoire table contains roughly 6,000 distinct CDR3 sequences. Per the germline V gene, CDR1 is LNHDA and CDR2 is SQIVND (reference sequence). CDR3 size: 15 residues. This clonotype ranks as medium-sized in terms of frequency. Its antigen is undetermined. The sequencing input was naive CXCR3+ CD8+ T cells from blood. Described subset: CD45RO-CCR7+CD27+CD95- naive CD8+ T cells expressing CXCR3 (TNR3+). The sequence came from a human donor in good health. Some clones in this sample may be carry-over from other donors' samples. The V call is TRBV19, the J call TRBJ1-1. CDR3 amino acids: CASSIFWREGTEAFF.